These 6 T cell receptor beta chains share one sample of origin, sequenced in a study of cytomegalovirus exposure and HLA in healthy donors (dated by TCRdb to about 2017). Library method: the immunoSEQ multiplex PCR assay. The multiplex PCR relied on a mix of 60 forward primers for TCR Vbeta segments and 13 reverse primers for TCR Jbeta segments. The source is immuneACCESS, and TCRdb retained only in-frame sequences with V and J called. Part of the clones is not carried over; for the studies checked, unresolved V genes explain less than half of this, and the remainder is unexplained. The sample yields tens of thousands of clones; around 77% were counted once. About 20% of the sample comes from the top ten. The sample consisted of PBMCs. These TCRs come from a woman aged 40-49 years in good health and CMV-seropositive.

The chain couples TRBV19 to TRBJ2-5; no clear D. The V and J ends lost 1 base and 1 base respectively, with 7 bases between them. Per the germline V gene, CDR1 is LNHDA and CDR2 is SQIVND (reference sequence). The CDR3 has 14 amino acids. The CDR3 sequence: CASSIGLTQETQYF. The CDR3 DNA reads TGTGCCAGTAGTATAGGGCTCACCCAAGAGACCCAGTACTTC.

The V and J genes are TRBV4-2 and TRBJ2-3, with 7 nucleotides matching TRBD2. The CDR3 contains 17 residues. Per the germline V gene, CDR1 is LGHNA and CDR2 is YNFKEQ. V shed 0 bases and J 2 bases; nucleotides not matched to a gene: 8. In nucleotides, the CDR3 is TGTGCCAGCAGCCAAGATAGGAGCGGGGCGCCCACAGATACGCAGTATTTT. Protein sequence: CASSQDRSGAPTDTQYF.

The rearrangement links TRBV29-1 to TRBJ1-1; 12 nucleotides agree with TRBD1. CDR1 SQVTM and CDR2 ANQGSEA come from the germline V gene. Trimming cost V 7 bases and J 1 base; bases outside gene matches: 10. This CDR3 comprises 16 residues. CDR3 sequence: CSAGPGQGAQNTEAFF. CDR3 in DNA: TGCAGCGCGGGCCCGGGACAGGGGGCTCAGAACACTGAAGCTTTCTTT.

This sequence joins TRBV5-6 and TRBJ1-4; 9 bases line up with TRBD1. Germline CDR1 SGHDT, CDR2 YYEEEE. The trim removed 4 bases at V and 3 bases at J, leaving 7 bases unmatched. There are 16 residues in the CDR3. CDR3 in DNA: TGTGCCAGCAGCGAAAACAGGGGGCTGTCTAATGAAAAACTGTTTTTT. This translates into CASSENRGLSNEKLFF.

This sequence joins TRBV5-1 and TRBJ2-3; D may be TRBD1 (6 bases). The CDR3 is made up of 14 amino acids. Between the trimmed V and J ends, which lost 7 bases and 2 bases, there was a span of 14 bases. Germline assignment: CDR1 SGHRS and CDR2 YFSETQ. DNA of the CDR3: TGCGCCAGCGGCTCCGGGACACCCACAGATACGCAGTATTTT. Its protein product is CASGSGTPTDTQYF.

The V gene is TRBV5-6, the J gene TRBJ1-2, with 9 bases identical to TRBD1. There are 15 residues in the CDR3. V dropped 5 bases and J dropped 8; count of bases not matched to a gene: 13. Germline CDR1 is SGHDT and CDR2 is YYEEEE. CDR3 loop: CASRRGGDRVGGYTF. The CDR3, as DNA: TGTGCCAGCAGGAGAGGAGGGGACAGGGTGGGAGGCTACACCTTC.